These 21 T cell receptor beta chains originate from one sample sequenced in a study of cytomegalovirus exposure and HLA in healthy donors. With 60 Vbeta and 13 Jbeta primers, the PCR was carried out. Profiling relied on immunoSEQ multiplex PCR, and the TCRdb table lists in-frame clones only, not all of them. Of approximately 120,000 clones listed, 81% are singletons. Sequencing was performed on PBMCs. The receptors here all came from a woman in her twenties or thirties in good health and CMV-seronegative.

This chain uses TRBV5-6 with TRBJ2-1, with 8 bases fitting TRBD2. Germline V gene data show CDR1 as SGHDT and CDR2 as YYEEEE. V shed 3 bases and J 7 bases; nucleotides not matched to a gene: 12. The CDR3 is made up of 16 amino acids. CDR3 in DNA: TGTGCCAGCAGCTGGAGCGGGAGATCCGCGGTGAATGAGCAGTTCTTC. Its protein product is CASSWSGRSAVNEQFF. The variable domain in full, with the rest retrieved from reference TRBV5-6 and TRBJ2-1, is DAGVTQSPTHLIKTRGQQVTLRCSPKSGHDTVSWYQQALGQGPQFIFQYYEEEERQRGNFPDRFSGHQFPNYSSELNVNALLLGDSALYLCASSWSGRSAVNEQFFGPGTRLTVL.

CDR3 DNA sequence: TGTGCCAGCAGCCGTTCCGCCTACGAGCAGTACTTC. This translates into CASSRSAYEQYF. The chain uses TRBV28 and TRBJ2-7; no clear D gene. The CDR3 has 12 amino acids. V lost 6 bases and J lost 2, with 8 bases in between. The germline CDR1 and CDR2 sequences are MDHEN and SYDVKM.

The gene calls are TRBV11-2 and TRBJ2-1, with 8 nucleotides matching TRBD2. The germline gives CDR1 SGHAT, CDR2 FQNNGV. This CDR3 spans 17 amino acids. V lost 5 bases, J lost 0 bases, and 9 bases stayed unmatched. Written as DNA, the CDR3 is TGTGCCAGCAGCCCCGGGGGGGCAGGGGCCTCCTACAATGAGCAGTTCTTC. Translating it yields CASSPGGAGASYNEQFF.

CDR3 loop: CASSLTGGIGRGTQYF. CDR3 DNA: TGTGCCAGCAGCTTAACGGGAGGGATCGGGAGAGGGACCCAGTACTTC. The chain employs TRBV11-2 and TRBJ2-5; 8 bases match TRBD2. V gave up 2 bases and J gave up 7 bases; unmatched junction bases: 12. The CDR3 runs to 16 residues. Germline V gives CDR1 SGHAT, CDR2 FQNNGV.

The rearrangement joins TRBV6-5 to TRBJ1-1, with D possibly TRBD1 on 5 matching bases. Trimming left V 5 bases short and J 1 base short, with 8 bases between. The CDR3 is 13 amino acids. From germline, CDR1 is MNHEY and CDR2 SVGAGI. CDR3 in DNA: TGTGCCAGCAGTAGAGGACAGAACACTGAAGCTTTCTTT. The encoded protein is CASSRGQNTEAFF.

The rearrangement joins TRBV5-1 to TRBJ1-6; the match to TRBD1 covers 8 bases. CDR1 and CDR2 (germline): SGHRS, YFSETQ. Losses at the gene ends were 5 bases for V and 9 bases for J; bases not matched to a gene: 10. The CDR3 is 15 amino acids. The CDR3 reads CASSRQGAEGSPLHF. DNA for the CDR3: TGCGCCAGCAGTCGTCAGGGGGCGGAAGGTTCACCCCTCCACTTT.

CDR3 nucleotides: TGTGCCAGCAGCCAAGATTTCATTGCGGGACAGGGTACCGAAAAACTGTTTTTT. It translates to CASSQDFIAGQGTEKLFF. The rearrangement joins TRBV4-2 to TRBJ1-4; 9 bases match TRBD1. The length of the CDR3 is 18 residues. From germline, CDR1 is LGHNA and CDR2 YNFKEQ. The V and J ends lost 0 bases and 8 bases, in that order; junction bases with no gene match: 13.

The CDR3 sequence: CASSFQRQGPTGELFF. In DNA, the CDR3 is TGTGCCAGCAGCTTTCAAAGACAGGGGCCCACCGGGGAGCTGTTTTTT. The rearrangement uses TRBV7-2 and TRBJ2-2; TRBD1 agrees at 8 bases. This CDR3 spans 16 amino acids. The trim removed 3 bases at V and 4 bases at J, leaving 7 bases unmatched. The germline CDR1 and CDR2 sequences are SGHTA and FQGNSA.

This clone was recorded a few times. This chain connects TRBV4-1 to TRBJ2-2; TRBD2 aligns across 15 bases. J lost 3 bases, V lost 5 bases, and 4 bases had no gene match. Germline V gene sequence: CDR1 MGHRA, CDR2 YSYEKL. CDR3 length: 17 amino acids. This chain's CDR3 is CASSGTSGRSDTGELFF. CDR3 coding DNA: TGCGCCAGCAGCGGGACTAGCGGGAGGTCGGACACCGGGGAGCTGTTTTTT.

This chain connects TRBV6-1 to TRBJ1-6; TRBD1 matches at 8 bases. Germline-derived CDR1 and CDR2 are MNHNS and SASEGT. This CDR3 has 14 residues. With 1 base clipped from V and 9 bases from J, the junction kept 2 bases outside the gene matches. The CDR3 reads CASSEGQGASPLHF. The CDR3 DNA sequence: TGTGCCAGCAGTGAAGGGCAGGGGGCTTCACCCCTCCACTTT.

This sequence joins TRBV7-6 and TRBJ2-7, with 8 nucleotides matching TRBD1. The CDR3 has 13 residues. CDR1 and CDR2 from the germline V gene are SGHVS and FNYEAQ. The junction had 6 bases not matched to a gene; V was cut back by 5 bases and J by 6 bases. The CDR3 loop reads CASSDGQGREQYF. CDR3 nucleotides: TGTGCCAGCAGCGATGGACAGGGCCGCGAGCAGTACTTC.

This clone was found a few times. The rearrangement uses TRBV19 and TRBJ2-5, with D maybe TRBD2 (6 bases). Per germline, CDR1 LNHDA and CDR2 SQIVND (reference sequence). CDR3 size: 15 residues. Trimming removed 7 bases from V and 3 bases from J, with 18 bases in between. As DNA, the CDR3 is TGTGCCAGTAAGGGCGGCGGGATAGGGGAAGAGACCCAGTACTTC. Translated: CASKGGGIGEETQYF.

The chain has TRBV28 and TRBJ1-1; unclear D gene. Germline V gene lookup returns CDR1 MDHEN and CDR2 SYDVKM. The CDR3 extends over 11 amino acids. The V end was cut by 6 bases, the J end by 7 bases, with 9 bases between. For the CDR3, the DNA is TGTGCCAGCAGCCTCGGTGGTGAAGCTTTCTTT. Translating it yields CASSLGGEAFF.

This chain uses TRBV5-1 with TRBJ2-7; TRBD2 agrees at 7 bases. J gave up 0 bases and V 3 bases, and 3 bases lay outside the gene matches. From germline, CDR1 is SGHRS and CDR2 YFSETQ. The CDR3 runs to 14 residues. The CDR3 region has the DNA TGCGCCAGCAGCTACGGGAGGAGCTCCTACGAGCAGTACTTC. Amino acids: CASSYGRSSYEQYF.

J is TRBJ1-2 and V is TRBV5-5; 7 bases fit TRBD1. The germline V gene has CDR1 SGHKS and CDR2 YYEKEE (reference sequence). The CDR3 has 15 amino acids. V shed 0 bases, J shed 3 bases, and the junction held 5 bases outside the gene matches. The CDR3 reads CASSLVGQEYYGYTF. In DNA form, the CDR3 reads TGTGCCAGCAGCTTGGTAGGACAGGAGTACTATGGCTACACCTTC.

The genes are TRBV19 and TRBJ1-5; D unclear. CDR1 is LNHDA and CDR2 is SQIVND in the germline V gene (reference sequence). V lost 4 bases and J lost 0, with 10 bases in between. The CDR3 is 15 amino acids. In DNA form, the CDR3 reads TGTGCCAGTAGTAAGGCTAGTTATAGCAATCAGCCCCAGCATTTT. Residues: CASSKASYSNQPQHF.

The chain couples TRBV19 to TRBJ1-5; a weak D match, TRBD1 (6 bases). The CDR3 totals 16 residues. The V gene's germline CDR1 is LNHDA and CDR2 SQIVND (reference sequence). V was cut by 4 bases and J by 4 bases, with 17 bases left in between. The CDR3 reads CASSTNRALGNQPQHF. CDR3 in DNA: TGTGCCAGTAGTACAAACAGGGCGCTCGGTAATCAGCCCCAGCATTTT.

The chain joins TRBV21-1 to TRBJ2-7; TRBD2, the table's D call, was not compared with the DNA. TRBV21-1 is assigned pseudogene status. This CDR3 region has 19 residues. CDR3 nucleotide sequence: TGTGCCAGCAGCAGCTTACAGGGTCCCACTCGACTAGCTTCTGGCGAGCAGTACTTC. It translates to CASSSLQGPTRLASGEQYF.

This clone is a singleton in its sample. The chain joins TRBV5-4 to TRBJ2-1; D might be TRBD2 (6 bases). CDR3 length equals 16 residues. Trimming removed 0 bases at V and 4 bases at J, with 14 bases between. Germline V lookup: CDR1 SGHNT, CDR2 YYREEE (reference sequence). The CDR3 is CASSLANTRGYNEQFF. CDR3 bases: TGTGCCAGCAGCTTGGCCAACACTCGGGGGTACAATGAGCAGTTCTTC.

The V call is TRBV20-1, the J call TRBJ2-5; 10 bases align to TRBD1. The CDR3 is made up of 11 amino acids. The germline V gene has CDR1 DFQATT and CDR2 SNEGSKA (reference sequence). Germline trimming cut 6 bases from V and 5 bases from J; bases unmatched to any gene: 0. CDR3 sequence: CSADRGETQYF. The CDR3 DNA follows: TGCAGTGCGGACAGGGGGGAGACCCAGTACTTC.

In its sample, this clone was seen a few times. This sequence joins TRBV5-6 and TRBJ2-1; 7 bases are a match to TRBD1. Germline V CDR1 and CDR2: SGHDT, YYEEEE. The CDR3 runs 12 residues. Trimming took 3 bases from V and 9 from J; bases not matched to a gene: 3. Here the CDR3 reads CASSSNRGEQFF. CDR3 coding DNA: TGTGCCAGCAGCTCTAACAGGGGTGAGCAGTTCTTC.